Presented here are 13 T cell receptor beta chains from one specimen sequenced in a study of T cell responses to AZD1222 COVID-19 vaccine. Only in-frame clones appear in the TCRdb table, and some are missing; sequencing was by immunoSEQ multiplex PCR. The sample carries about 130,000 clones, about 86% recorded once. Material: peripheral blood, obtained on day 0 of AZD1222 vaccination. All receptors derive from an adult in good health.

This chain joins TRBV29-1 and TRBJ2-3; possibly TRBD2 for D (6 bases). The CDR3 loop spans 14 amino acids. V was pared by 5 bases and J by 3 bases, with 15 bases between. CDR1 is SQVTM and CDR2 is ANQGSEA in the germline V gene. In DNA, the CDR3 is TGCAGCGTTCGCTCCGGAGGGAGGACAGATACGCAGTATTTT. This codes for CSVRSGGRTDTQYF.

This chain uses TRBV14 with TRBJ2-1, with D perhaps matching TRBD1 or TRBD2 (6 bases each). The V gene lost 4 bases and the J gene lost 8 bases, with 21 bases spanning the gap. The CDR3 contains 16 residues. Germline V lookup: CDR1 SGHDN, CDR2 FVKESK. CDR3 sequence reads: CASSPLRGVATDEQFF. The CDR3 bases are TGTGCCAGCAGCCCTTTAAGGGGGGTAGCGACGGATGAGCAGTTCTTC.

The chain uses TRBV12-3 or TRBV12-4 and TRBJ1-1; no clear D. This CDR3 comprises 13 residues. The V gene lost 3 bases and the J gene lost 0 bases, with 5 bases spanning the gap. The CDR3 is CASSLGLNTEAFF. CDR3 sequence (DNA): TGTGCCAGCAGTTTGGGGTTGAACACTGAAGCTTTCTTT.

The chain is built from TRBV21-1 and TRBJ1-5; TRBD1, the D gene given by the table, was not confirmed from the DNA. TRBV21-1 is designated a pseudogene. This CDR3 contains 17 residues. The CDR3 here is CASSKGRTEISNQPQHF. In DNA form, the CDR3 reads TGTGCCAGCAGCAAAGGTAGGACAGAGATAAGCAATCAGCCCCAGCATTTT.

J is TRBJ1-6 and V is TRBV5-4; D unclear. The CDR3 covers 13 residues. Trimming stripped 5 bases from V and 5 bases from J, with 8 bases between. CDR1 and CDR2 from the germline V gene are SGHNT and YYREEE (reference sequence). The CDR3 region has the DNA TGTGCCAGCAGTGTTGAGGATAATTCACCCCTCCACTTT. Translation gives CASSVEDNSPLHF. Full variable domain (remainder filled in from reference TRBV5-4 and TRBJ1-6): ETGVTQSPTHLIKTRGQQVTLRCSSQSGHNTVSWYQQALGQGPQFIFQYYREEENGRGNFPPRFSGLQFPNYSSELNVNALELDDSALYLCASSVEDNSPLHFGNGTRLTVT.

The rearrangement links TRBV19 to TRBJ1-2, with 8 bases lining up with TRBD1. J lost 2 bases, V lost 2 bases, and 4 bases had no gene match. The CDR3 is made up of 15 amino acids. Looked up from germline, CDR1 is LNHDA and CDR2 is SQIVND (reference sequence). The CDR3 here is CASSIRTGSNYGYTF. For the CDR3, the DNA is TGTGCCAGTAGTATACGGACAGGGAGCAACTATGGCTACACCTTC.

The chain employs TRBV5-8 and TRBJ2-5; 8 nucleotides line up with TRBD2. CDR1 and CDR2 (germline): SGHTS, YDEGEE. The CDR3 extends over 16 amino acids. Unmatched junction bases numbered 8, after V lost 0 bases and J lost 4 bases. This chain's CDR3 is CASSLGGVAGRETQYF. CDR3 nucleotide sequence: TGTGCCAGCAGCTTGGGGGGGGTAGCGGGACGAGAGACCCAGTACTTC.

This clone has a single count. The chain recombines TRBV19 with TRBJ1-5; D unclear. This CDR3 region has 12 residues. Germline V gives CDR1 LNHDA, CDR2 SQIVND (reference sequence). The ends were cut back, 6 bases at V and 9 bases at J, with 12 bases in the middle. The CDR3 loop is CASRRVIGPQHF. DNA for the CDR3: TGTGCCAGTAGGAGGGTGATTGGGCCCCAGCATTTT.

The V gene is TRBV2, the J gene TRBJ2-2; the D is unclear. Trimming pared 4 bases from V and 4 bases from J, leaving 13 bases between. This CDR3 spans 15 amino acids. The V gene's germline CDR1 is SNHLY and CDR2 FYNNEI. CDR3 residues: CASSGVGSRTGELFF. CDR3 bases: TGTGCCAGCAGTGGGGTGGGGTCTCGCACCGGGGAGCTGTTTTTT.

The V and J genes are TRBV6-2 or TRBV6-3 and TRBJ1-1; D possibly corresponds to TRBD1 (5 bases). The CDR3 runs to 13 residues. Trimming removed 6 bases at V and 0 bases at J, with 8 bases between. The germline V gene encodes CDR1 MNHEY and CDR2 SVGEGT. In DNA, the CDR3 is TGTGCCAGCAGCAAGACAGTGAACACTGAAGCTTTCTTT. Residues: CASSKTVNTEAFF.

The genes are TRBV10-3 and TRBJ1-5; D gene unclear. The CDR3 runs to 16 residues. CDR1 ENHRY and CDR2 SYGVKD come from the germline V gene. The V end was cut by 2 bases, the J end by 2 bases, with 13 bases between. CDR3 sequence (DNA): TGTGCCATCAGTGAGGGCACCTTTGGAGGCAATCAGCCCCAGCATTTT. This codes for CAISEGTFGGNQPQHF.

Here the CDR3 reads CASSPGGQTNYGYTF. CDR3 DNA sequence: TGTGCCAGCAGCCCCGGCGGGCAGACTAACTATGGCTACACCTTC. The chain couples TRBV7-9 to TRBJ1-2; no firm D call. V gave up 5 bases and J gave up 0 bases, with 13 bases separating them. This CDR3 has 15 residues. Germline-derived CDR1 and CDR2 are SEHNR and FQNEAQ (reference sequence).

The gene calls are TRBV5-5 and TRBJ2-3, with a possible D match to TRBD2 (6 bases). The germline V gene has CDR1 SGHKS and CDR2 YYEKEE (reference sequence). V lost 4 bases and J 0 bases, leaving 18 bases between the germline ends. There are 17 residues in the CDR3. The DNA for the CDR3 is TGTGCCAGCAGCGTGGTTAGCGGTTCACAAAGCACAGATACGCAGTATTTT. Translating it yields CASSVVSGSQSTDTQYF.